This entry features one T cell receptor beta chain sequence. These data belong to a study of T-cell reconstitution after alpha-beta-depleted transplantation in children. The CDR3 sequence is 17 residues long. CDR1 and CDR2 from the germline V gene are SGHDT and YYEEEE. Trimming took off 1 base at V and 2 bases at J, with 18 bases between the two ends. This sample's TCRbeta library carried unique molecular identifier barcodes. One entry per CDR3 protein results from TCRdb running MiXCR on the PCR reads. The repertoire holds approximately 980,000 distinct CDR3 sequences, with under 30% as singletons. The source material was PBMCs, mostly from graft donor cells, sampled 360 days after TCRalphabeta/CD19-depleted stem cell transplant. The sequence derives from a boy under two years old who had a stem cell transplant for SCID, so the T cells may come from the graft donor. The V and J genes are TRBV5-6 and TRBJ1-1; D gene ambiguous. CDR3 residues: CASSLYGLQVTNTEAFF. The CDR3 DNA reads TGTGCCAGCAGCTTGTACGGCCTCCAAGTTACAAACACTGAAGCTTTCTTT.